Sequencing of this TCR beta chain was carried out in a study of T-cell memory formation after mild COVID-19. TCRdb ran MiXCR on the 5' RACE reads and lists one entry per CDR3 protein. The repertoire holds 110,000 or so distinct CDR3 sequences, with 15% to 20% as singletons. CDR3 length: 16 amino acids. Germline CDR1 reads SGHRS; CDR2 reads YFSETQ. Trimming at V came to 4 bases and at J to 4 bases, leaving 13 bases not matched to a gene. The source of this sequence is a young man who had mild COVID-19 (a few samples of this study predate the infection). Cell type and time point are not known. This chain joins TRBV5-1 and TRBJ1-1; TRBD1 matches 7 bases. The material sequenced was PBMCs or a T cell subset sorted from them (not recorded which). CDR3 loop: CASSHGRGIGSTEAFF. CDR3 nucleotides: TGCGCCAGCAGCCACGGCAGGGGGATTGGTAGCACTGAAGCTTTCTTT.